The entry that follows covers one TCR beta chain sequence. CDR1 is KGHSH, CDR2 LQKENI, per germline. This CDR3 spans 13 amino acids. The V end lost 2 bases, the J end lost 5 bases, and 7 bases lay between the germline ends. The data originate from a study of blood T cell repertoires in COVID-19. Repertoires were generated with immunoSEQ multiplex PCR, while TCRdb's copy carries only in-frame clones and drops some. This sample carries 300,000 to 500,000 clones, approximately 87% of them seen once, and the ten largest clones take over 0.9%. V gene TRBV18 combines with J gene TRBJ1-5, with D unclear. This TCR came from a woman aged 30 to 39 with acute COVID-19. The sample was PBMCs or T cells enriched from blood (not recorded which). Written as DNA, the CDR3 is TGTGCCAGCTCACCAGTCGGTTATCAGCCCCAGCATTTT. Amino acids: CASSPVGYQPQHF.